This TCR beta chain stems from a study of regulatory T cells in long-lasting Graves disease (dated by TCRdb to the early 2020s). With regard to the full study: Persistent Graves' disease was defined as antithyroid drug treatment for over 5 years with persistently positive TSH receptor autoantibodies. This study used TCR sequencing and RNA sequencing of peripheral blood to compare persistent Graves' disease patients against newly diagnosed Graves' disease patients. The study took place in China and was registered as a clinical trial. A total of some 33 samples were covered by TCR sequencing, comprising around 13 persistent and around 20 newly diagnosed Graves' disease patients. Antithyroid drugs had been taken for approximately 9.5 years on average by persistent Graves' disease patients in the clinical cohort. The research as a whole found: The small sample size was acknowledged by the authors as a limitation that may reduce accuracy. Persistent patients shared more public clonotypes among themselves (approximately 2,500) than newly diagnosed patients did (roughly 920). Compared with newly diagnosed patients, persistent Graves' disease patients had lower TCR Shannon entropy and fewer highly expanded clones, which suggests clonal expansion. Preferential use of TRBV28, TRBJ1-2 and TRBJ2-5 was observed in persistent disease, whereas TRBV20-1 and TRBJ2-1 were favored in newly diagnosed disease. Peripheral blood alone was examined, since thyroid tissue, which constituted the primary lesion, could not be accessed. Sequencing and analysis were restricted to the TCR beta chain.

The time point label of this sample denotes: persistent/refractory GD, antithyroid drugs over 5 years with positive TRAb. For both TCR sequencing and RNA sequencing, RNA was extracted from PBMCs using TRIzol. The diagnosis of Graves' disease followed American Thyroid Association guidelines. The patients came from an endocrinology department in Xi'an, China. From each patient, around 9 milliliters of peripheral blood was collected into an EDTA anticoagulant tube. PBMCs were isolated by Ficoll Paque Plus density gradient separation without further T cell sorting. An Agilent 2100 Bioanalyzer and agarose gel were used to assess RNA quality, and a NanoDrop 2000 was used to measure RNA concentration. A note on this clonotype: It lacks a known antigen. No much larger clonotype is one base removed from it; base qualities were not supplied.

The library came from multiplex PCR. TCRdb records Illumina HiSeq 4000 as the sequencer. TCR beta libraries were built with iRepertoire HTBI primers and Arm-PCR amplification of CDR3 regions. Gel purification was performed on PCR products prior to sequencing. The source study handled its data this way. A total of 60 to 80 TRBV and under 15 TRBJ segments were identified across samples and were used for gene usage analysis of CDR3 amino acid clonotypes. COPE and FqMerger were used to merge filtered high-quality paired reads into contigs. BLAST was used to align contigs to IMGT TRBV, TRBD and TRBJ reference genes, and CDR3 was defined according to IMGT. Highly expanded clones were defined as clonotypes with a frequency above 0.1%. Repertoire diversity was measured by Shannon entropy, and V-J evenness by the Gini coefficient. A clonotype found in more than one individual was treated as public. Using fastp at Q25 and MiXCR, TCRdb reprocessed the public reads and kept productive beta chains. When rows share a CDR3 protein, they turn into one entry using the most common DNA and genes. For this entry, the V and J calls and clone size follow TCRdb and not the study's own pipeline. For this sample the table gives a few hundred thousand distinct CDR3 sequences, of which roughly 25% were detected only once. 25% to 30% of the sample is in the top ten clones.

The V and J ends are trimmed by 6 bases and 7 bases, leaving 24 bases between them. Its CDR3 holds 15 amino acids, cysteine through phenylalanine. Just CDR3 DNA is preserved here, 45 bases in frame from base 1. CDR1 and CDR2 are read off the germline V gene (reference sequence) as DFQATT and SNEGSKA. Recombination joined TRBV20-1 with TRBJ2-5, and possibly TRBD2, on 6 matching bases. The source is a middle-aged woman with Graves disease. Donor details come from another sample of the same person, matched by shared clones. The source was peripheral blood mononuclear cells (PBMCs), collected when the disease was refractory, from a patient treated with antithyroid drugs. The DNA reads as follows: TGCAGTGCCCAAACCCGACTGGCGGGATCGGGGACCCAGTACTTC. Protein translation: CSAQTRLAGSGTQYF.